This T cell receptor beta chain was found in a study of tumor-infiltrating lymphocytes in primary liver carcinoma. In the study overall: Samples gave roughly 3.65 to 8 million productive TCRbeta reads, similar across tissue types.

This clonotype was counted ten times or more. CDR1 and CDR2 from the germline V gene are MDHEN and SYDVKM. The CDR3 runs to 14 residues. The V gene lost 5 bases and the J gene lost 6 bases, with 16 bases spanning the gap. From roughly 18-30 mg of unsorted bulk tissue, DNA and RNA were co-extracted together. TCR beta cDNA came from about 450 ng total RNA, primed with a constant-region primer. Slightly modified ARM-PCR with three nested multiplex PCR rounds yielded TCR beta libraries. TRBV1-TRBV30 forward primers paired with a C-beta reverse primer drove the first two PCR rounds, about 10 cycles each. From the multiplex PCR reads, TCRdb called clonotypes with MiXCR, one entry per CDR3 protein. The sample has about 110,000 distinct CDR3 sequences, 82% seen once.

Sequencing was performed on liver tumor tissue from sampling region 3. The subset is: tumor region T3, left-lateral pole. The chain combines TRBV28 with TRBJ1-2; a possible D gene is TRBD1 (6 bases). The clonotype originates from a man aged 35-49 years with primary liver carcinoma and hepatitis B virus infection. CDR3: CASSDGTSFNGYTF. The CDR3 DNA follows: TGTGCCAGCAGTGACGGGACAAGCTTTAATGGCTACACCTTC.